The entry below gives a single TCR beta chain sequence along with its context. Here immunoSEQ multiplex PCR was the method, and the copy in TCRdb shows in-frame clones only, minus some. The sample carries about 4,200 clones, just under 80% recorded once. All patients experienced relapse after autologous stem cell transplantation, and brentuximab vedotin exposure was variable. Between the trimmed V and J ends, which lost 3 bases and 12 bases, there was a span of 17 bases. The CDR3 extends over 12 amino acids. CDR1 and CDR2 (germline): SQVTM, ANQGSEA. The entry originates in a study of PD-1 blockade in classical Hodgkin lymphoma.

The chain is built from TRBV29-1 and TRBJ1-1, with a weak D call TRBD1 (5 bases). The clonotype comes from a human donor with classical Hodgkin lymphoma. The sample here was peripheral blood mononuclear cells (PBMCs), taken at baseline. The CDR3 bases are TGCAGCGTTGATCAGGGCAGCTTCCCCCCTTTCTTT. Translating it yields CSVDQGSFPPFF.